This T cell receptor beta chain was captured in a study of blood T cell repertoires in COVID-19. CDR1 and CDR2 from the germline V gene are SGHVS and FNYEAQ. CDR3 size: 15 residues. Losses at the gene ends were 5 bases for V and 3 bases for J; bases not matched to a gene: 3. Data came from immunoSEQ multiplex PCR; TCRdb stores just in-frame clones and leaves some out. The data show tens of thousands of clones, 65% to 90% seen once. The sequence came from a man in his forties or fifties with COVID-19, enrolled during active disease. The V and J genes are TRBV7-6 and TRBJ2-7; 14 nucleotides line up with TRBD2. Sequencing was performed on peripheral blood. CDR3 in DNA: TGTGCCAGCAGCCAAGGGACTAGCGGGAGCTACGAGCAGTACTTC. Protein: CASSQGTSGSYEQYF.